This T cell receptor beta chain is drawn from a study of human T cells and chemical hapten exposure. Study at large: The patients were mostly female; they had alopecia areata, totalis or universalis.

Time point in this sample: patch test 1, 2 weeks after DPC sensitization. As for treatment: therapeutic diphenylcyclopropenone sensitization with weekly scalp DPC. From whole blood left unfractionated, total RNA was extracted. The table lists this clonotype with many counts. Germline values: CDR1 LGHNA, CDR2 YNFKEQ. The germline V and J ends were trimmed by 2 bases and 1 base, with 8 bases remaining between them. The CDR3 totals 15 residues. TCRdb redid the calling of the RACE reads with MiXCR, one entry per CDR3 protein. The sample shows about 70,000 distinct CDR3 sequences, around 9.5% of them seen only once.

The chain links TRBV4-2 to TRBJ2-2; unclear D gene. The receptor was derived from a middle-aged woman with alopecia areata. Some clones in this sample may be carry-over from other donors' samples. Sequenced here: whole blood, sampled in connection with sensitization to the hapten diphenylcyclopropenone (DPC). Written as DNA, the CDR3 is TGTGCCAGCAGCCAATCTTTCGAGAACACCGGGGAGCTGTTTTTT. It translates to CASSQSFENTGELFF.